The rows below give T cell receptor beta chains drawn from one sample of a study of Ad26.COV2.S vaccination and SARS-CoV-2 variants. Sequencing was performed with immunoSEQ multiplex PCR; in TCRdb, only in-frame clones are kept and a portion is missing. The sample carries over 250,000 clones, about 90% recorded once. The starting material was peripheral blood, obtained in a trial of Ad26.COV2.S vaccine versus placebo. These receptors came from a person aged 18-60 years who received the Ad26.COV2.S COVID-19 vaccine or a placebo. Each CDR3 is given with its conserved first and last residue. The order of the fields is D gene, J gene, V gene, clone size, CDR3 protein, CDR3 DNA. The D gene is left open where the match is weak. Clone size is given for some rows only: seen once, a few or many times, or a class if the clone is expanded.

-	TRBJ1-4	TRBV19	-	CASRSSATNEKLFF	TGTGCCAGTAGATCAAGCGCAACTAATGAAAAACTGTTTTTT
-	TRBJ2-3	TRBV2	-	CASNSQGGDTQYF	TGTGCCAGCAATTCCCAGGGAGGAGATACGCAGTATTTT
-	TRBJ2-7	TRBV7-2	-	CASSVQGFGTYEQYF	TGTGCCAGCAGCGTACAGGGTTTTGGGACCTACGAGCAGTACTTC
-	TRBJ1-4	TRBV7-2	-	CASSLVREGGEKLFF	TGTGCCAGCAGCTTAGTAAGGGAAGGGGGTGAAAAACTGTTTTTT
-	TRBJ1-2	TRBV5-1	-	CASGEPPNYGYTF	TGCGCCAGCGGGGAACCGCCTAACTATGGCTACACCTTC
-	TRBJ2-3	TRBV6-6	-	CASSYSIRSDTQYF	TGTGCCAGCAGTTACTCGATCCGCTCAGATACGCAGTATTTT
-	TRBJ2-3	TRBV2	-	CASSGLGVRTDTQYF	TGTGCCAGCAGTGGTCTAGGCGTTCGCACAGATACGCAGTATTTT
TRBD2	TRBJ2-3	TRBV19	-	CASSIGQLAGATTDTQYF	TGTGCCAGTAGTATCGGCCAACTAGCGGGGGCTACCACAGATACGCAGTATTTT
TRBD2	TRBJ2-7	TRBV3-1/TRBV3-2	once	CASSAGTSVAYEQYF	TGTGCCAGCAGCGCCGGGACTAGCGTTGCCTACGAGCAGTACTTC
TRBD1	TRBJ1-4	TRBV3-1/TRBV3-2	-	CASSQTGTGREKLFF	TGTGCCAGCAGCCAGACCGGGACAGGGAGGGAAAAACTGTTTTTT
TRBD1	TRBJ1-2	TRBV5-1	-	CASSLQGEGYTF	TGCGCCAGCAGCTTACAGGGGGAAGGCTACACCTTC
TRBD1	TRBJ2-7	TRBV7-9	-	CASTPDRAYEQYF	TGTGCCAGCACCCCAGACAGGGCCTACGAGCAGTACTTC
-	TRBJ1-6	TRBV7-6	-	CASSLGVAGTNSPLHF	TGTGCCAGCAGCTTAGGGGTGGCAGGGACTAATTCACCCCTCCACTTT
-	TRBJ1-1	TRBV2	-	CASSENRNYMNTEAFF	TGTGCCAGCAGTGAAAACAGGAACTACATGAACACTGAAGCTTTCTTT
-	TRBJ1-5	TRBV10-1	-	CASSPTNQPQHF	TGCGCCAGCAGTCCGACAAATCAGCCCCAGCATTTT
-	TRBJ1-6	TRBV28	-	CASSLKGRALRGSPLHF	TGTGCCAGCAGTTTAAAGGGGAGGGCCCTCCGGGGGTCACCCCTCCACTTT
-	TRBJ1-1	TRBV2	-	CASIGPGVYTEAFF	TGTGCCAGCATTGGGCCGGGGGTTTACACTGAAGCTTTCTTT
-	TRBJ1-2	TRBV5-8	-	CASSLPFPNYGYTF	TGTGCCAGCAGCTTGCCCTTCCCTAACTATGGCTACACCTTC
TRBD1	TRBJ2-7	TRBV29-1	-	CSAKRTGPSYEQYF	TGCAGCGCCAAACGGACAGGGCCCTCCTACGAGCAGTACTTC
TRBD1	TRBJ1-6	TRBV18	-	CASSPDRGRSPLHF	TGTGCCAGCTCACCCGACAGGGGGAGATCACCCCTCCACTTT
-	TRBJ2-3	TRBV11-2	-	CASSLDVASGTLTF	-
-	TRBJ2-2	TRBV12-5	few	CASSARAFLNTGELFF	TGTGCTAGTAGCGCCCGGGCCTTCCTCAACACCGGGGAGCTGTTTTTT
-	TRBJ1-1	TRBV19	-	CASSILGGALNTEAFF	TGTGCCAGTAGTATCCTAGGGGGGGCCCTGAACACTGAAGCTTTCTTT
-	TRBJ1-5	TRBV12-5	few	CASGGGENQPQHF	TGTGCTAGTGGGGGAGGGGAAAATCAGCCCCAGCATTTT
TRBD2	TRBJ2-1	TRBV10-1	-	CASSVAGARNNEQFF	TGCGCCAGCAGTGTAGCGGGAGCCCGGAACAATGAGCAGTTCTTC